This is a list of T cell receptor beta chains from one sample in a study of Tregs in tolerant kidney transplant recipients. TCRdb's copy holds only in-frame clones and misses some; the assay was immunoSEQ multiplex PCR. The table records more than 25,000 clones, roughly four fifths of them present only once. Their antigen targets remain unknown. Source material: Tregs from blood cultured with allogeneic cells. The receptors shown here come from a human donor in good health. Each CDR3 is given with its conserved first and last residue. The order of the fields is V gene, D gene, clone size, J gene, CDR3 protein, CDR3 DNA. A D gene is named only where the DNA matches it firmly. The size entry is marked missing in some rows and otherwise reads once, few, many or a size class.

TRBV5-4	TRBD1	-	TRBJ2-3	CASTIRKGTGTGDTQYF	TGTGCCAGCACTATCAGGAAGGGGACAGGGACCGGAGATACGCAGTATTTT
TRBV5-1	TRBD1	-	TRBJ1-2	CASSATTGGAAGYTF	TGCGCCAGCAGCGCAACGACAGGGGGCGCCGCTGGCTACACCTTC
TRBV18	-	-	TRBJ1-1	CASQRRPESEAFF	TGTGCCAGCCAACGAAGGCCCGAATCTGAAGCTTTCTTT
TRBV11-2	-	-	TRBJ2-7	CASSGSLMSSYEQYF	TGTGCCAGCAGCGGGAGTTTAATGAGCTCCTACGAGCAGTACTTC
TRBV20-1	TRBD1	-	TRBJ1-2	CSAGTGAGYTF	TGCAGTGCCGGGACAGGGGCAGGCTACACCTTC
TRBV10-3	-	once	TRBJ1-1	CAISETGMNTEAFF	TGTGCCATCAGTGAGACAGGGATGAACACTGAAGCTTTCTTT
TRBV2	TRBD2	-	TRBJ2-3	CATTVDGDLAGVTDTQYF	TGTGCCACGACGGTAGATGGGGACTTAGCGGGGGTTACAGATACGCAGTATTTT
TRBV19	TRBD2	-	TRBJ2-1	CASPGLAGSNEQFF	TGTGCCAGCCCGGGACTAGCGGGATCCAATGAGCAGTTCTTC
TRBV6-5	TRBD2	-	TRBJ2-3	CASLAGDTQYF	TGTGCCAGCTTAGCGGGGGATACGCAGTATTTT
TRBV10-3	-	-	TRBJ2-5	CAISGGRNQETQYF	TGTGCCATCAGTGGCGGCCGCAACCAAGAGACCCAGTACTTC
TRBV7-9	-	-	TRBJ1-1	CASSLDQGNTEAFF	TGTGCCAGCAGCTTAGATCAGGGCAACACTGAAGCTTTCTTT